What follows are 9 T cell receptor beta chains derived from one specimen sequenced in a study of post-analysis software for immune sequencing data. The study's findings and limits: With TRBV5-6, TRBV5-1 and TRBV20-1 included, 4 to 6 TRBV segments were more frequent in patients than in controls.

Their antigens are not known. Unique molecular identifiers were carried by the TCR beta cDNA libraries. From the PCR reads, TCRdb called clonotypes with MiXCR, one entry per CDR3 protein. The sample includes hundreds of thousands of distinct CDR3 sequences, around 53% of them seen just once. Sequences were obtained from blood. Source of these receptors: a girl aged 10-17 years with multiple sclerosis.

This clonotype was observed a few times. The rearrangement uses TRBV5-1 and TRBJ2-1; a weak D match, TRBD2 (5 bases). Germline-derived CDR1 and CDR2 are SGHRS and YFSETQ. Trimming removed 5 bases at V and 5 bases at J, with 8 bases between. This CDR3 comprises 12 residues. The CDR3, as DNA: TGCGCCAGCAGAGTAGCGAACAATGAGCAGTTCTTC. The encoded protein is CASRVANNEQFF.

This rearrangement joins TRBV4-1 to TRBJ2-4; D possibly uses TRBD1 or TRBD2 (6 bases each). The CDR3 is made up of 18 amino acids. The germline V gene encodes CDR1 MGHRA and CDR2 YSYEKL. Trimming removed 0 bases at V and 4 bases at J, with 19 bases between. The CDR3, as DNA: TGCGCCAGCAGCCAAGATGGGGGTCCACGGGGGCAAAAAAACATTCAGTACTTC. Its translation is CASSQDGGPRGQKNIQYF.

The gene calls are TRBV9 and TRBJ2-5; the D gene is possibly TRBD2 (6 bases). The CDR3 has 15 residues. V lost 3 bases, J lost 0 bases, and 12 bases lay in between. Germline V gene data show CDR1 as SGDLS and CDR2 as YYNGEE. CDR3 DNA sequence: TGTGCCAGCAGCGCGGGGCGGGGAAACCAAGAGACCCAGTACTTC. Amino acid sequence: CASSAGRGNQETQYF.

This clonotype was observed at least ten times. The rearrangement joins TRBV28 to TRBJ2-7, with 7 bases matching TRBD1. The CDR3 runs 13 residues. The V and J ends lost 6 bases and 4 bases, in that order; junction bases with no gene match: 6. The germline CDR1 and CDR2 sequences are MDHEN and SYDVKM. The CDR3 coding sequence is TGTGCCAGCAGCTTAAGCAGGGGGTACGAGCAGTACTTC. It codes for CASSLSRGYEQYF.

The V call is TRBV7-9, the J call TRBJ1-5, with D perhaps matching TRBD1 (5 bases). The CDR3 has 15 residues. The V gene's germline CDR1 is SEHNR and CDR2 FQNEAQ (reference sequence). Trimming removed 5 bases at V and 3 bases at J, with 14 bases between. The CDR3, as DNA: TGTGCCAGCAGCCCGGGGAGGGGAGTCAATCAGCCCCAGCATTTT. Translated: CASSPGRGVNQPQHF.

The J gene is TRBJ2-1, the V gene TRBV20-1, with D possibly being TRBD1 or TRBD2 (5 bases each). This CDR3 has 16 residues. Germline V lookup: CDR1 DFQATT, CDR2 SNEGSKA (reference sequence). Trimming removed 0 bases at V and 6 bases at J, with 18 bases between. The CDR3 sequence: CSARDRDGAYINEQFF. The CDR3 DNA is TGCAGTGCTAGAGATCGGGACGGGGCTTATATCAATGAGCAGTTCTTC.

This rearrangement joins TRBV28 to TRBJ2-7, with 7 bases lining up with TRBD1. With 6 bases clipped from V and 0 bases from J, the junction kept 8 bases outside the gene matches. Germline V CDR1 and CDR2: MDHEN, SYDVKM. This CDR3 has 15 residues. The CDR3 reads CASRQGQASSYEQYF. The CDR3 nucleotides read TGTGCCAGCAGACAAGGACAGGCGAGCTCCTACGAGCAGTACTTC.

This clonotype showed up just once. V is TRBV20-1 and J is TRBJ1-2; the D gene is possibly TRBD1 (6 bases). The CDR3 runs 13 residues. CDR1 and CDR2 from the germline V gene are DFQATT and SNEGSKA (reference sequence). The V and J ends lost 6 bases and 2 bases respectively, with 13 bases between them. The CDR3 sequence is CSARDTLNYGYTF. In nucleotides, the CDR3 is TGCAGTGCACGGGACACGCTCAACTATGGCTACACCTTC.

This clonotype has just a few counts. The chain recombines TRBV10-3 with TRBJ2-7; 7 nucleotides match TRBD1. CDR1 and CDR2 from the germline V gene are ENHRY and SYGVKD. This CDR3 is built from 12 residues. Unmatched junction bases numbered 4, after V lost 8 bases and J lost 3 bases. Written as DNA, the CDR3 is TGTGCCATCGGACAGGAGTTCTACGAGCAGTACTTC. Amino acids: CAIGQEFYEQYF.